This is a list of T cell receptor beta chains from one sample in a study of cytomegalovirus exposure and HLA in healthy donors. The repertoire was sequenced with immunoSEQ multiplex PCR; TCRdb's copy has only in-frame clones and lacks some. The sample has fewer than 150,000 clones, roughly 70% seen once. The source material was PBMCs. The receptor set was obtained from a human donor in good health. Each CDR3 is given with its conserved first and last residue. Fields, in order: clone size, J gene, V gene, D gene, CDR3 DNA, CDR3 protein. D genes are given only for firm matches. Not all rows give a size; the values are once, few, many and, for expanded clones, a class.

>NA|TRBJ1-5|TRBV11-3|NA
TGTGCCAGCAGCTTAGAGGAGGGGCAGCCCCAGCATTTT
CASSLEEGQPQHF
>NA|TRBJ1-5|TRBV27|NA
TGTGCCAGCTCACTTTTGACAGGTAATCAGCCCCAGCATTTT
CASSLLTGNQPQHF
>few|TRBJ2-7|TRBV28|TRBD1
TGTGCCAGCAGTCTCGACAGGGTCTCCTACGAGCAGTACTTC
CASSLDRVSYEQYF
>few|TRBJ2-1|TRBV10-3|TRBD2
TGTGCCATCAACCAACCGGGACTAGCCACCGGTGAGCAGTTCTTC
CAINQPGLATGEQFF
>NA|TRBJ1-4|TRBV2|TRBD1
TGTGCCAGCACCGGGACAGGGACAAATGAAAAACTGTTTTTT
CASTGTGTNEKLFF
>NA|TRBJ2-5|TRBV5-1|TRBD2
TGCGCCAGCAGCGTAACCGGGACTAGCTGGCAAGAGACCCAGTACTTC
CASSVTGTSWQETQYF
>NA|TRBJ1-3|TRBV25-1|TRBD1
TGTGCCAGCAGGGAGACAGGGTTCGGAAACACCATATATTTT
CASRETGFGNTIYF
>NA|TRBJ2-5|TRBV6-5|NA
TGTGCCAGCAGTAGACAGTTTCAAGAGACCCAGTACTTC
CASSRQFQETQYF
>few|TRBJ1-5|TRBV6-5|NA
TGTGCCAGCAGTATCGGCCAGACAAATCAGCCCCAGCATTTT
CASSIGQTNQPQHF
>few|TRBJ2-3|TRBV2|TRBD2
TGTGCCAGCAGTGAAAATGGACTAGCAACGGATACGCAGTATTTT
CASSENGLATDTQYF
>NA|TRBJ2-1|TRBV18|TRBD2
TGTGCCAGCTCACCAAAGACTCTAGCGGTCTCCTACAATGAGCAGTTCTTC
CASSPKTLAVSYNEQFF
>once|TRBJ1-5|TRBV7-9|TRBD1
TGTGCCAGCAGCCTAGATGGGACAGGGGGTGGCGATCAGCCCCAGCATTTT
CASSLDGTGGGDQPQHF
>NA|TRBJ2-1|TRBV11-3|TRBD2
TGTGCCAGCAGCTTAGACGGCGGGAGGGCGGGCAATGAGCAGTTCTTC
CASSLDGGRAGNEQFF
>NA|TRBJ1-5|TRBV10-3|NA
TGTGCCATCAGTGACCAAAGGGGTACCAATCAGCCCCAGCATTTT
CAISDQRGTNQPQHF
>NA|TRBJ2-5|TRBV5-1|NA
TGCGCCAGTCGCTCGCAGGCGGGGCGCCGGGAGACCCAGTACTTC
CASRSQAGRRETQYF
>few|TRBJ2-5|TRBV7-2|NA
TGTGCCAGCAGCGCGCAACAGGGCGGGTGGGAGACCCAGTACTTC
CASSAQQGGWETQYF
>few|TRBJ1-6|TRBV25-1|TRBD1
TGTGCCAGCAGTGAATGGGACAGGAATTCGCCCCTCCACTTT
CASSEWDRNSPLHF
>NA|TRBJ2-3|TRBV15|TRBD2
TGTGCCACCAGCAGAACGACTAGCGACCAGTTAGATACGCAGTATTTT
CATSRTTSDQLDTQYF
>once|TRBJ2-3|TRBV11-3|TRBD2
TGTGCCAGCAGCCCCTCGGGCGGGAGGCCAGATACGCAGTATTTT
CASSPSGGRPDTQYF
>NA|TRBJ2-4|TRBV2|TRBD2
TGTGCCAGCGGCGGCAGCGGGCTAGCGGACTTGGTAGCCAAAAACATTCAGTACTTC
CASGGSGLADLVAKNIQYF
>NA|TRBJ2-1|TRBV6-1|TRBD2
TGTGCCAGCACCCGACTAGCGGGAGATCGCAATGAGCAGTTCTTC
CASTRLAGDRNEQFF
>few|TRBJ2-1|TRBV7-6|TRBD2
TGTGCCAGCGCCCCCGGGGCCCAGCGGGGAGACAATGAGCAGTTCTTC
CASAPGAQRGDNEQFF
>NA|TRBJ2-1|TRBV19|TRBD2
TGTGCCAGTAGTCTGGCGGGAGTGTCGATCGAGCAGTTCTTC
CASSLAGVSIEQFF
>few|TRBJ2-3|TRBV27|NA
TGTGCCAGCAGTTCCCCCACGGTTAGCGGAACCACAGATACGCAGTATTTT
CASSSPTVSGTTDTQYF
>NA|TRBJ1-5|TRBV4-1|TRBD1
TGCGCCAGCAGCCTGGACAGGGTTTCCAATCAGCCCCAGCATTTT
CASSLDRVSNQPQHF
>NA|TRBJ2-2|TRBV6-5|TRBD1
TGTGCCAGCAGAAGACAGGGAATTGCCGGGGAGCTGTTTTTT
CASRRQGIAGELFF
>once|TRBJ1-1|TRBV13|NA
TGTGCCAGCAGCTTATGGGGGGGCGGGGTAGGCACTGAAGCTTTCTTT
CASSLWGGGVGTEAFF
>once|TRBJ1-6|TRBV10-3|NA
TGTGCCATCAGTGAGACCCCACTGGCAGGGAATTCACCCCTCCACTTT
CAISETPLAGNSPLHF
>NA|TRBJ2-5|TRBV5-6|TRBD2
TGTGCCAGCAGCCCTGGGACTAGCGGGAGAGGGACCCAGTACTTC
CASSPGTSGRGTQYF
>NA|TRBJ2-5|TRBV6-1|TRBD2
TGTGCCAGCAGCACGGGAGGGAGAAACCAAGAGACCCAGTACTTC
CASSTGGRNQETQYF
>NA|TRBJ2-7|TRBV12-2|NA
TGTGCAAGTCGCCCCCCTAATTCGAGGCTAGCGGGAGGGCTAAACGAGCAGTACTTC
CASRPPNSRLAGGLNEQYF
>few|TRBJ2-2|TRBV27|NA
TGTGCCAGCAGTTTTGCGACCTGGGGGGCCGGGGAGCTGTTTTTT
CASSFATWGAGELFF
>few|TRBJ2-3|TRBV5-4|NA
TGTGCCAGCAGCTTAGCGAAGGTGAGAAGCACAGATACGCAGTATTTT
CASSLAKVRSTDTQYF
>NA|TRBJ2-2|TRBV5-5|TRBD1
TGTGCCAGCAGCTCCGAGACAGGGGCGAACACCGGGGAGCTGTTTTTT
CASSSETGANTGELFF
>NA|TRBJ1-5|TRBV9|TRBD1
TGTGCCAGCAGCGTTGGCGGGACAGTTGGGCAGCCCCAGCATTTT
CASSVGGTVGQPQHF
>NA|TRBJ2-2|TRBV6-6|TRBD1
TGTGCCAGCAGTTACCGACAGGGGGCGGCCGGGGAGCTGTTTTTT
CASSYRQGAAGELFF
>NA|TRBJ1-5|TRBV28|NA
TGTGCCAGCAGTTTATCGGTCAATCAGCCCCAGCATTTT
CASSLSVNQPQHF
>NA|TRBJ2-5|TRBV6-5|NA
TGTGCCAGCACTCTATCTCTAGGGGGTAGGGAGACCCAGTACTTC
CASTLSLGGRETQYF
>NA|TRBJ1-6|TRBV28|TRBD1
TGTGCCAGCAGCCGGGGGGGACAGGGCAACGGGGCCCTCCACTTT
CASSRGGQGNGALHF
>NA|TRBJ2-5|TRBV7-7|NA
TGCGCTAGCAGCCGTAGGACAGCCCCTGATGAGACCCAGTACTTC
CASSRRTAPDETQYF
>NA|TRBJ1-1|TRBV9|NA
TGTGCCAGCAGCGTAGTATTGAACACTGAAGCTTTCTTT
CASSVVLNTEAFF
>NA|TRBJ2-5|TRBV19|NA
TGTGCCAGTAGTATTGGACACAGTGGGAAGACCCAGTACTTC
CASSIGHSGKTQYF
>NA|TRBJ2-2|TRBV5-1|NA
TGCGCCAGCAGCTTGGGGCTTAGCGGAATTTTAACCGGGGAGCTGTTTTTT
CASSLGLSGILTGELFF
>NA|TRBJ2-1|TRBV5-1|NA
TGCGCCAGCAGCCGCTACGGGCTAGCCGTGAGCTCCTACAATGAGCAGTTCTTC
CASSRYGLAVSSYNEQFF
>NA|TRBJ1-4|TRBV19|TRBD1
TGTGCCAGTAGGCGGACAGGGAGAAGGCCCGCAACTAATGAAAAACTGTTTTTT
CASRRTGRRPATNEKLFF
>NA|TRBJ2-5|TRBV4-3|NA
TGCGCCAGCAGCGGGGTGGAGGGAGCAGGGGAGACCCAGTACTTC
CASSGVEGAGETQYF
>NA|TRBJ2-3|TRBV18|NA
TGTGCCAGCTCACCACCGGCCCCGAGCACAGATACGCAGTATTTT
CASSPPAPSTDTQYF
>NA|TRBJ2-1|TRBV4-1|TRBD2
TGCGCCAGCAGCCAGAGCGGGGTACAGTTCTTC
CASSQSGVQFF
>few|TRBJ2-3|TRBV19|NA
TGTGCCAGTAGTGGGGCTCTCGCAGATACGCAGTATTTT
CASSGALADTQYF
>NA|TRBJ1-1|TRBV14|TRBD1
TGTGCCAGCAGCCTTCAGGGGGGCACTGAAGCTTTCTTT
CASSLQGGTEAFF
>NA|TRBJ2-7|TRBV7-2|NA
TGTGCCAGCAGCTTAGGGCGGTACTCCTACGAGCAGTACTTC
CASSLGRYSYEQYF